Listed below are T cell receptor beta chains from one sample, sequenced in a study of blood T cell repertoires in COVID-19. Assay: immunoSEQ multiplex PCR; the TCRdb copy retains only in-frame clones and omits some. In the table there are approximately 230,000 clones, approximately 90% of which are singletons. Input material: peripheral blood. Receptor source: a man aged 25 to 45 who had recovered from COVID-19. Each CDR3 is given with its conserved first and last residue. D genes are given only for firm matches. For some rows the clone size is stated as once, few or many, or as a class when expanded; others skip it.

cdr3_nt: TGTGCCAGTAGTATAGTGGGAGGGACCAATTCACCCCTCCACTTT
cdr3_aa: CASSIVGGTNSPLHF
v_call: TRBV19
j_call: TRBJ1-6
d_call: NA
clone_size: NA

cdr3_nt: TGCGCCAGCAGCTTGGAAGGGGGCCCCTATGGCTACACCTTC
cdr3_aa: CASSLEGGPYGYTF
v_call: TRBV5-1
j_call: TRBJ1-2
d_call: TRBD1
clone_size: NA

cdr3_nt: TGTGCCAGCAGCTCCCAACAGACAGGGCTGGGCAACGAAGCTTTCTTT
cdr3_aa: CASSSQQTGLGNEAFF
v_call: TRBV11-2
j_call: TRBJ1-1
d_call: TRBD1
clone_size: NA

cdr3_nt: TGCGCCAGCAACAACCCGGGACAGGGGCAGTACGAGCAGTACTTC
cdr3_aa: CASNNPGQGQYEQYF
v_call: TRBV10-1
j_call: TRBJ2-7
d_call: TRBD1
clone_size: NA

cdr3_nt: TGCGCCAGCAGCCTCTCGGCAGGCGCTCACACCGGGGAGCTGTTTTTT
cdr3_aa: CASSLSAGAHTGELFF
v_call: TRBV5-1
j_call: TRBJ2-2
d_call: NA
clone_size: NA

cdr3_nt: TGCGCCAGCAGTGAGGTTCCGGGATCAGGAAACACCATATATTTT
cdr3_aa: CASSEVPGSGNTIYF
v_call: TRBV10-2
j_call: TRBJ1-3
d_call: NA
clone_size: NA

cdr3_nt: TGTGCCAGTCGGGACAGGGGGTACGAGCAGTACTTC
cdr3_aa: CASRDRGYEQYF
v_call: TRBV27
j_call: TRBJ2-7
d_call: TRBD1
clone_size: NA

cdr3_nt: TGTGCCAGCAGCCGGGGGCTTTGGACAGGGGGCGACCATGGCTACACCTTC
cdr3_aa: CASSRGLWTGGDHGYTF
v_call: TRBV7-6
j_call: TRBJ1-2
d_call: TRBD1
clone_size: once

cdr3_nt: TGTGCCAGCAGTTACTCAGGTGCGGTGCGTGCCGGGGAGCTGTTTTTT
cdr3_aa: CASSYSGAVRAGELFF
v_call: TRBV6-2/TRBV6-3
j_call: TRBJ2-2
d_call: NA
clone_size: once

cdr3_nt: TGTGCCAGCAGCCAAGGGGGGACAGGGGGCGGGGGCACTGAAGCTTTCTTT
cdr3_aa: CASSQGGTGGGGTEAFF
v_call: TRBV4-2
j_call: TRBJ1-1
d_call: TRBD1
clone_size: NA

cdr3_nt: TGTGCCAGCAGCTTAAATAGCGGGGATACTTACGAGCAGTACTTC
cdr3_aa: CASSLNSGDTYEQYF
v_call: TRBV11-3
j_call: TRBJ2-7
d_call: TRBD2
clone_size: NA

cdr3_nt: TGCAGTGCTAGTCGGGCAGGGGTCGGCGAGCAGTACTTC
cdr3_aa: CSASRAGVGEQYF
v_call: TRBV20-1
j_call: TRBJ2-7
d_call: NA
clone_size: NA

cdr3_nt: TGTGCCAGCAGTTTATACAGCGGAGGAGATCAGCCCCAGCATTTT
cdr3_aa: CASSLYSGGDQPQHF
v_call: TRBV28
j_call: TRBJ1-5
d_call: NA
clone_size: once

cdr3_nt: TGTGCCAGCAGGGAGGGAGTCCGAGAGACCCAGTACTTC
cdr3_aa: CASREGVRETQYF
v_call: TRBV6-5
j_call: TRBJ2-5
d_call: NA
clone_size: NA

cdr3_nt: TGTGCCAGCAGCTCTTCGGGACAGGGGGAAGAGACCCAGTACTTC
cdr3_aa: CASSSSGQGEETQYF
v_call: TRBV7-8
j_call: TRBJ2-5
d_call: TRBD1
clone_size: NA

cdr3_nt: TGTGCCAGCAGCCAAGATCCGGGGGGCACAGATACGCAGTATTTT
cdr3_aa: CASSQDPGGTDTQYF
v_call: TRBV4-2
j_call: TRBJ2-3
d_call: NA
clone_size: few

cdr3_nt: TGTGCCAGCAGCGCCCCTCCGGGGTCGAACACCGGGGAGCTGTTTTTT
cdr3_aa: CASSAPPGSNTGELFF
v_call: TRBV9
j_call: TRBJ2-2
d_call: NA
clone_size: NA

cdr3_nt: TGTGCCAGCAGCAAAGCGCTCCGGGGGACAGGGATATTCGAAGCTTTCTTT
cdr3_aa: CASSKALRGTGIFEAFF
v_call: TRBV21-1
j_call: TRBJ1-1
d_call: NA
clone_size: NA

cdr3_nt: TGTGCCAGCACCTCGGGGGGCGCGAGCAATCAGCCCCAGCATTTT
cdr3_aa: CASTSGGASNQPQHF
v_call: TRBV27
j_call: TRBJ1-5
d_call: NA
clone_size: NA

cdr3_nt: TGTGCCAGCAGCCGGATGGGTGGGGGGGTTGGCACAGATACGCAGTATTTT
cdr3_aa: CASSRMGGGVGTDTQYF
v_call: TRBV4-2
j_call: TRBJ2-3
d_call: TRBD2
clone_size: NA

cdr3_nt: TGTGCCAGCAGCCGCCCAGACATCTACGAGCAGTACTTC
cdr3_aa: CASSRPDIYEQYF
v_call: TRBV7-2
j_call: TRBJ2-7
d_call: NA
clone_size: NA

cdr3_nt: TGTGCCAGCAGCGGGACAGAGTATCAGCTCCAGCATTTT
cdr3_aa: CASSGTEYQLQHF
v_call: TRBV12-3/TRBV12-4
j_call: TRBJ1-5
d_call: TRBD1
clone_size: NA

cdr3_nt: TGTGCCAGCAGCCCTGACAGGGCCTCCTACGAGCAGTACTTC
cdr3_aa: CASSPDRASYEQYF
v_call: TRBV3-1/TRBV3-2
j_call: TRBJ2-7
d_call: TRBD1
clone_size: NA

cdr3_nt: TGTGCCAGCAGCCCCAGGGGAGCGGTCCCGCCAACTAATGAAAAACTGTTTTTT
cdr3_aa: CASSPRGAVPPTNEKLFF
v_call: TRBV11-2
j_call: TRBJ1-4
d_call: NA
clone_size: NA

cdr3_nt: TGCGCCAGCAACGCGGCCGGTTCCTTTCGATACACTGAAGCTTTCTTT
cdr3_aa: CASNAAGSFRYTEAFF
v_call: TRBV5-1
j_call: TRBJ1-1
d_call: NA
clone_size: NA

cdr3_nt: TGTGCCAGCAGCCCGGGACAGGGGGCGCGAGGGCAGCCCCAGCATTTT
cdr3_aa: CASSPGQGARGQPQHF
v_call: TRBV5-8
j_call: TRBJ1-5
d_call: TRBD1
clone_size: NA

cdr3_nt: TGCGCCAGCAGCCCTTGGCGGGGGGGCCCGAATGAGCAGTTCTTC
cdr3_aa: CASSPWRGGPNEQFF
v_call: TRBV4-1
j_call: TRBJ2-1
d_call: TRBD2
clone_size: NA

cdr3_nt: TGTGCCAGCAGCCCCTCCAAGGGTAGCGGGGGGACCACAGATACGCAGTATTTT
cdr3_aa: CASSPSKGSGGTTDTQYF
v_call: TRBV4-2
j_call: TRBJ2-3
d_call: TRBD2
clone_size: NA

cdr3_nt: TGTGCCAGCAGTTACTCGACTAAAGACTATGGCTACACCTTC
cdr3_aa: CASSYSTKDYGYTF
v_call: TRBV6-5
j_call: TRBJ1-2
d_call: NA
clone_size: NA

cdr3_nt: TGTGCCATCAGTGAGGAGCCTACAGGGGGGGGCAATCAGCCCCAGCATTTT
cdr3_aa: CAISEEPTGGGNQPQHF
v_call: TRBV10-3
j_call: TRBJ1-5
d_call: TRBD1
clone_size: NA

cdr3_nt: TGCAGCTCACAGGGGTTGAACACTGAAGCTTTCTTT
cdr3_aa: CSSQGLNTEAFF
v_call: TRBV29-1
j_call: TRBJ1-1
d_call: TRBD1
clone_size: NA

cdr3_nt: TGCGCCAGCAGTTTGGGACACTCCTACGAGCAGTACTTC
cdr3_aa: CASSLGHSYEQYF
v_call: TRBV5-1
j_call: TRBJ2-7
d_call: NA
clone_size: NA

cdr3_nt: TGCGCCAGCAGCAGTACAGATAACACTGAAGCTTTCTTT
cdr3_aa: CASSSTDNTEAFF
v_call: TRBV5-1
j_call: TRBJ1-1
d_call: NA
clone_size: NA

cdr3_nt: TGTGCCAGCAGTGAACTGGCAGGGTTTGGTGAAAAACTGTTTTTT
cdr3_aa: CASSELAGFGEKLFF
v_call: TRBV2
j_call: TRBJ1-4
d_call: NA
clone_size: once

cdr3_nt: TGTGCCAGCAGCTTAGTTGGTCTCCAGACCGGGACAGGGCAGTTCTTC
cdr3_aa: CASSLVGLQTGTGQFF
v_call: TRBV11-2
j_call: TRBJ2-1
d_call: TRBD1
clone_size: NA

cdr3_nt: TGTGCCAGCAGCTTGTTGTTGACAGGGGGTTTAACTAATGAAAAACTGTTTTTT
cdr3_aa: CASSLLLTGGLTNEKLFF
v_call: TRBV7-2
j_call: TRBJ1-4
d_call: TRBD1
clone_size: few

cdr3_nt: TGTGCCAGCAGCGGGGGGGCAGGAGAGACCCAGTACTTC
cdr3_aa: CASSGGAGETQYF
v_call: TRBV2
j_call: TRBJ2-5
d_call: TRBD2
clone_size: NA

cdr3_nt: TGTGCCAGCTCACCTCGCGAGGACAATGAGCAGTTCTTC
cdr3_aa: CASSPREDNEQFF
v_call: TRBV18
j_call: TRBJ2-1
d_call: NA
clone_size: NA

cdr3_nt: TGTGCCAGCAGCTCCAAGGACAGGGGCTCGCAAGAGACCCAGTACTTC
cdr3_aa: CASSSKDRGSQETQYF
v_call: TRBV5-4
j_call: TRBJ2-5
d_call: TRBD1
clone_size: NA

cdr3_nt: TGCGCCAGCAGTCAGGACACCGGGGAGCTGTTTTTT
cdr3_aa: CASSQDTGELFF
v_call: TRBV10-1
j_call: TRBJ2-2
d_call: NA
clone_size: NA

cdr3_nt: TGTGCCAGCACGGGGTGGGGATTTCAATTGGCCGGGGAGCTGTTTTTT
cdr3_aa: CASTGWGFQLAGELFF
v_call: TRBV27
j_call: TRBJ2-2
d_call: NA
clone_size: NA

cdr3_nt: TGTGCCAGCAGCTTAACAGGGGGCTCGTCGGATTCACCCCTCCACTTT
cdr3_aa: CASSLTGGSSDSPLHF
v_call: TRBV7-8
j_call: TRBJ1-6
d_call: TRBD1
clone_size: NA

cdr3_nt: TGTGCCAGCAGCCTTCCAGGTGTATACGAGCAGTACTTC
cdr3_aa: CASSLPGVYEQYF
v_call: TRBV5-5
j_call: TRBJ2-7
d_call: NA
clone_size: NA

cdr3_nt: TGTGCCAGTAGTATAGATCCGGCGGGGGAGTCCTACGAGCAGTACTTC
cdr3_aa: CASSIDPAGESYEQYF
v_call: TRBV19
j_call: TRBJ2-7
d_call: TRBD2
clone_size: NA

cdr3_nt: TGTGCCAGCAGTGAAACGGCGGGGGCCCCCAATGAGCAGTTCTTC
cdr3_aa: CASSETAGAPNEQFF
v_call: TRBV6-1
j_call: TRBJ2-1
d_call: NA
clone_size: NA

cdr3_nt: TGTGCCAGCAGCCCCGAACCTCAGGGGGCGAGGGAGCAGTACTTC
cdr3_aa: CASSPEPQGAREQYF
v_call: TRBV11-2
j_call: TRBJ2-7
d_call: TRBD1
clone_size: NA